These T cell receptor beta chains were read from a single sample in a study of blood T cell repertoires in COVID-19. TCRdb's copy holds only in-frame clones and misses some; the assay was immunoSEQ multiplex PCR. The table shows about 280,000 clones, with roughly 86% occurring only once. The sequenced material came from PBMCs or T cells enriched from blood (not recorded which). These receptor sequences come from a woman aged 25 to 39 who had recovered from COVID-19. Both conserved end residues are part of each CDR3. D genes are given only for firm matches. Clone size appears in some rows only: once, few, many, or a class for an expanded clone.

V gene,J gene,clone size,D gene,CDR3 protein,CDR3 DNA
TRBV6-5,TRBJ1-1,few,NA,CASSYSWGPEAFF,TGTGCCAGCAGTTACTCTTGGGGCCCTGAAGCTTTCTTT
TRBV29-1,TRBJ1-1,NA,NA,CSVELGGSTEAFF,TGCAGCGTTGAACTGGGGGGGAGTACTGAAGCTTTCTTT
TRBV5-6,TRBJ1-6,NA,TRBD1,CASSPTPTGDNSPLHF,TGTGCCAGCAGCCCCACCCCGACAGGGGACAATTCACCCCTCCACTTT
TRBV18,TRBJ1-1,NA,TRBD1,CASSGQGLTEAFF,TGTGCCAGCTCGGGACAGGGTCTCACTGAAGCTTTCTTT
TRBV27,TRBJ1-5,NA,NA,CASSFGGANQPQHF,TGTGCCAGCAGTTTTGGAGGGGCGAATCAGCCCCAGCATTTT
TRBV3-1/TRBV3-2,TRBJ2-2,many,TRBD2,CASEPSGSYTGELFF,TGTGCCAGCGAACCTAGCGGGAGTTACACCGGGGAGCTGTTTTTT
TRBV29-1,TRBJ1-2,NA,TRBD1,CSVEVTGNYGYTF,TGCAGCGTTGAGGTGACAGGGAACTATGGCTACACCTTC
TRBV4-1,TRBJ1-6,NA,TRBD1,CASNSAGTEGSPLHF,TGCGCCAGCAACTCAGCCGGGACAGAGGGTTCACCCCTCCACTTT
TRBV6-5,TRBJ1-5,NA,NA,CASAGVWTQHF,TGTGCCAGCGCCGGGGTCTGGACCCAGCATTTT
TRBV2,TRBJ1-5,NA,NA,CASTPLGPQHF,TGTGCCAGCACGCCCCTAGGGCCCCAGCATTTT
TRBV24-1,TRBJ2-7,NA,TRBD2,CATSSGTSDYEQYF,TGTGCCACCAGTTCCGGGACTAGCGACTACGAGCAGTACTTC
TRBV7-3,TRBJ2-3,NA,TRBD1,CASSQDRNSQYF,TGTGCCAGCAGCCAGGACAGGAATTCGCAGTATTTT
TRBV6-4,TRBJ1-2,NA,TRBD1,CASSDLRDRGPQNGYTF,TGTGCCAGCAGTGACTTACGGGACAGGGGACCTCAAAATGGCTACACCTTC
TRBV27,TRBJ2-7,NA,TRBD1,CASSTGTGKEQYF,TGTGCCAGCAGTACAGGGACAGGAAAGGAGCAGTACTTC
TRBV5-1,TRBJ2-7,NA,NA,CASSLTAGDYEQYF,TGCGCCAGCAGCTTGACGGCAGGGGACTACGAGCAGTACTTC
TRBV7-9,TRBJ1-1,NA,NA,CASLEIPEAFF,TGTGCCAGCCTCGAGATCCCTGAAGCTTTCTTT